The 25 T cell receptor beta chains below come from one sample, sequenced in a study of cytomegalovirus exposure and HLA in healthy donors. A multiplex PCR was run with 60 Vbeta primers and 13 Jbeta primers. Profiling relied on immunoSEQ multiplex PCR, and the TCRdb table lists in-frame clones only, not all of them. The sample has approximately 77,000 clones, roughly 70% seen once; the top ten hold 4.9%. The sequenced material came from PBMCs. These receptors were taken from a man between 60 and 75 years old in good health and CMV-seropositive.

Points on this clone: A far larger clone is only one base removed, so a read error is likely. The J gene is TRBJ2-5, the V gene TRBV29-1, with TRBD2 matching over 11 bases. The junction had 12 bases not matched to a gene; V was cut back by 4 bases and J by 5 bases. The CDR3 length is 16 residues. Germline values: CDR1 SQVTM, CDR2 ANQGSEA. The DNA for the CDR3 is TGCAGCGTTGTGTGGCTAGCGGGGGGTCTCCACGAGACCCAGTACTTC. This sequence encodes CSVVWLAGGLHETQYF.

This chain links TRBV27 with TRBJ2-7; D may be TRBD2 (6 bases). Looked up from germline, CDR1 is MNHEY and CDR2 is SMNVEV (reference sequence). V lost 5 bases to trimming and J lost 3 bases, with 14 bases between them. This CDR3 contains 14 residues. The CDR3 region is CASSPFGGNYEQYF. DNA of the CDR3: TGTGCCAGCAGTCCCTTTGGCGGGAACTACGAGCAGTACTTC.

The chain links TRBV7-9 to TRBJ2-7; 7 bases are shared with TRBD2. Germline-derived CDR1 and CDR2 are SEHNR and FQNEAQ (reference sequence). V was pared by 1 base and J by 4 bases, with 4 bases of the junction left unmatched. The CDR3 has 14 residues. CDR3 coding DNA: TGTGCCAGCAGCTTAGACGGGGGGTTATACGAGCAGTACTTC. Translating gives CASSLDGGLYEQYF.

The chain recombines TRBV5-1 with TRBJ2-3, with D tentatively TRBD2 (5 bases). Trimming removed 7 bases at V and 2 bases at J, with 14 bases between. Germline CDR1 SGHRS, CDR2 YFSETQ. This CDR3 is 14 amino acids long. The CDR3 DNA reads TGCGCCAGCCGTTTCGGGATGTCCACAGATACGCAGTATTTT. Translation gives CASRFGMSTDTQYF.

The gene calls are TRBV2 and TRBJ1-1; D is undetermined. This CDR3 contains 14 residues. V lost 7 bases to trimming and J lost 0 bases, with 12 bases between them. The germline CDR1 and CDR2 sequences are SNHLY and FYNNEI. As DNA, the CDR3 is TGTGCCAGCAAATACAGAGTCCTGAACACTGAAGCTTTCTTT. Encoded protein: CASKYRVLNTEAFF.

This rearrangement joins TRBV7-2 to TRBJ1-6, with D tentatively TRBD1 (5 bases). Trimming cost V 5 bases and J 8 bases, with 13 bases left between them. The CDR3 has 14 amino acids. Germline loops: CDR1 SGHTA, CDR2 FQGNSA. This CDR3 is CASSPARVDSPLHF. CDR3 bases: TGTGCCAGCAGCCCAGCCAGGGTTGATTCACCCCTCCACTTT.

This clone was found a few times. The CDR3 sequence: CAITGGSTTNEKLFF. CDR3 nucleotides: TGTGCCATCACAGGGGGAAGTACAACTAATGAAAAACTGTTTTTT. The chain carries TRBV28 and TRBJ1-4; 8 bases align to TRBD1. Germline V lookup: CDR1 MDHEN, CDR2 SYDVKM. This CDR3 is built from 15 residues. V lost 10 bases to trimming and J lost 0 bases; unmatched junction nucleotides: 7.

The genes are TRBV13 and TRBJ2-1; 12 bases fit TRBD2. Looked up from germline, CDR1 is PRHDT and CDR2 is FYEKMQ (reference sequence). V shed 4 bases and J 8 bases; nucleotides not matched to a gene: 6. This CDR3 spans 15 amino acids. The CDR3 bases are TGTGCCAGCAGCTCCCGACTAGCGGGAGCATATGAGCAGTTCTTC. Translation gives CASSSRLAGAYEQFF.

This chain joins TRBV7-9 and TRBJ2-7, with 7 bases lining up with TRBD2. The V and J ends lost 5 bases and 3 bases, in that order; junction bases with no gene match: 7. The germline V gene has CDR1 SEHNR and CDR2 FQNEAQ (reference sequence). This CDR3 contains 14 residues. The CDR3 reads CASSESGKVYEQYF. CDR3 DNA: TGTGCCAGCAGCGAAAGCGGGAAAGTCTACGAGCAGTACTTC.

The rearrangement uses TRBV19 and TRBJ2-7, with D perhaps matching TRBD1 (5 bases). V was trimmed by 3 bases and J by 0 bases, leaving 12 bases between them. The germline V gene encodes CDR1 LNHDA and CDR2 SQIVND (reference sequence). CDR3 length equals 15 residues. The CDR3 protein is CASSMGSDISYEQYF. The DNA of the CDR3 is TGTGCCAGTAGTATGGGTTCGGACATCTCCTACGAGCAGTACTTC.

This clone was seen a few times. The rearrangement joins TRBV9 to TRBJ2-2; 9 bases align to TRBD1. Germline V CDR1 and CDR2: SGDLS, YYNGEE. V lost 3 bases, J lost 6 bases, and 6 bases stayed unmatched. The length of the CDR3 is 15 residues. For the CDR3, the DNA is TGTGCCAGCAGCGGGACAGGGGCGGCCGCCGGGGAGCTGTTTTTT. This encodes CASSGTGAAAGELFF.

V is TRBV5-1 and J is TRBJ1-1; D is possibly TRBD1 (5 bases). Germline-derived CDR1 and CDR2 are SGHRS and YFSETQ. The CDR3 is made up of 14 amino acids. Deletions cut 3 bases from V and 4 bases from J, with 13 bases between. CDR3 in amino acids: CASSSAGGITEAFF. DNA of the CDR3: TGCGCCAGCAGCTCGGCCGGGGGGATCACTGAAGCTTTCTTT.

The rearrangement joins TRBV10-3 to TRBJ2-5; 8 nucleotides match TRBD2. V was clipped by 6 bases and J by 0 bases; unmatched bases: 12. Germline-derived CDR1 and CDR2 are ENHRY and SYGVKD. This CDR3 is built from 17 residues. CDR3 sequence (DNA): TGTGCCATCAGCGCCGTTCATAGCGGGGAGTACCAAGAGACCCAGTACTTC. Protein sequence: CAISAVHSGEYQETQYF.

On this clone: The same CDR3 arises from other DNA sequences in this sample as well. This chain joins TRBV18 and TRBJ2-3, with no clear D. The V end lost 3 bases, the J end lost 0 bases, and 4 bases lay between the germline ends. This CDR3 has 13 residues. Germline loops: CDR1 KGHSH, CDR2 LQKENI. CDR3 protein: CASSPPSTDTQYF. CDR3 sequence (DNA): TGTGCCAGCTCACCCCCGAGCACAGATACGCAGTATTTT.

This rearrangement joins TRBV7-9 to TRBJ2-1, with a tentative D call TRBD2 (5 bases). The CDR3 loop spans 15 amino acids. V lost 4 bases and J 7 bases, leaving 17 bases between the germline ends. Germline assignment: CDR1 SEHNR and CDR2 FQNEAQ (reference sequence). CDR3 DNA sequence: TGTGCCAGCAGCTCCGGACTCCGGGAAAAAAATGAGCAGTTCTTC. As protein: CASSSGLREKNEQFF.

This chain connects TRBV13 to TRBJ2-1, with 8 bases fitting TRBD2. The CDR3 is 15 residues long. CDR1 is PRHDT, CDR2 FYEKMQ, per germline (reference sequence). V gave up 5 bases and J gave up 2 bases; unmatched junction bases: 5. The CDR3 DNA sequence: TGTGCCAGCAGCCCCCTCGGGGGGGCCTACAATGAGCAGTTCTTC. Translated, it gives CASSPLGGAYNEQFF.

This CDR3 is CASSSGDEQFF. The CDR3, as DNA: TGTGCCAGCAGTTCGGGGGATGAGCAGTTCTTC. This chain links TRBV6-5 with TRBJ2-1; maybe TRBD2 (6 bases). The CDR3 contains 11 residues. V was shortened by 4 bases and J by 8 bases, with 6 bases between the two germline ends. CDR1 MNHEY and CDR2 SVGAGI come from the germline V gene.

The chain combines TRBV19 with TRBJ1-1; D perhaps matches TRBD1 (6 bases). Germline CDR1 and CDR2: LNHDA and SQIVND (reference sequence). V gave up 7 bases and J gave up 8 bases, with 20 bases separating them. The CDR3 has 14 amino acids. CDR3 in amino acids: CASTPSAGVKEAFF. DNA for the CDR3: TGTGCCAGTACCCCAAGTGCAGGGGTTAAGGAAGCTTTCTTT. The full variable domain, rest sourced from reference TRBV19 and TRBJ1-1, is DGGITQSPKYLFRKEGQNVTLSCEQNLNHDAMYWYRQDPGQGLRLIYYSQIVNDFQKGDIAEGYSVSREKKESFPLTVTSAQKNPTAFYLCASTPSAGVKEAFFGQGTRLTVV.

The chain has TRBV5-1 and TRBJ2-5; 8 nucleotides match TRBD2. Germline V CDR1 and CDR2: SGHRS, YFSETQ. Trimming removed 3 bases from V and 4 bases from J; junction bases left unmatched: 11. This CDR3 has 16 residues. CDR3 loop: CASSSGGLQGLETQYF. In nucleotides, the CDR3 is TGCGCCAGCAGCTCGGGGGGGTTGCAGGGACTAGAGACCCAGTACTTC.

The chain links TRBV4-1 to TRBJ1-1, with D tentatively TRBD1 (5 bases). Trimming took 1 base from V and 3 from J, leaving 12 bases between them. Germline assignment: CDR1 MGHRA and CDR2 YSYEKL. The CDR3 covers 15 residues. The CDR3 spells CASSQGSTGDTEAFF. The CDR3 DNA reads as TGCGCCAGCAGCCAAGGGTCCACGGGGGACACTGAAGCTTTCTTT.

The chain links TRBV7-6 to TRBJ1-5; possibly TRBD1 for D (6 bases). V lost 4 bases and J lost 5, with 12 bases in between. From germline, CDR1 is SGHVS and CDR2 FNYEAQ. The CDR3 spans 14 residues. The CDR3 DNA sequence: TGTGCCAGCAGCTCCCGGGGACAACATCAGCCCCAGCATTTT. Translating it yields CASSSRGQHQPQHF.

This clone has a handful of counts. This CDR3 is also generated by other DNA sequences in the sample. This chain uses TRBV7-3 with TRBJ2-1, with a weak D call TRBD2 (6 bases). Trimming shortened V by 0 bases and J by 0 bases, and 6 bases separated the two germline ends. Per germline, CDR1 SGHTA and CDR2 FQGTGA. This CDR3 has 15 residues. The DNA of the CDR3 is TGTGCCAGCAGCTTAACCGGGGGCTCCTACAATGAGCAGTTCTTC. Translation: CASSLTGGSYNEQFF.

The chain's CDR3 is CASSPWDRVTEAFF. In nucleotides, the CDR3 is TGTGCCAGCTCACCGTGGGACAGGGTGACTGAAGCTTTCTTT. The chain carries TRBV18 and TRBJ1-1; 9 positions agree with TRBD1. The germline V gene has CDR1 KGHSH and CDR2 LQKENI. The V gene end was trimmed by 3 bases and the J gene end by 5 bases; junction bases not matched to a gene: 4. The CDR3 has 14 amino acids.

The V gene is TRBV29-1, the J gene TRBJ1-1; maybe TRBD1 (5 bases). V was trimmed by 7 bases and J by 1 base, leaving 10 bases between them. Germline CDR1 SQVTM, CDR2 ANQGSEA. There are 12 residues in the CDR3. CDR3: CSGRDGNTEAFF. The CDR3 bases are TGCAGCGGCAGGGATGGGAACACTGAAGCTTTCTTT.

This clone occurred a few times. V is TRBV5-5 and J is TRBJ1-5; 10 nucleotides match TRBD1. This CDR3 is built from 17 residues. From germline, CDR1 is SGHKS and CDR2 YYEKEE (reference sequence). The V and J ends lost 4 bases and 1 base, in that order; junction bases with no gene match: 8. CDR3 bases: TGTGCCAGCAGCCAGAGACAGGGGGCGGCGAGCAATCAGCCCCAGCATTTT. Amino acid sequence: CASSQRQGAASNQPQHF.